The clone carrying this TCR beta chain was recorded only once. Its target is unknown. Germline CDR1 reads LGHNA; CDR2 reads YNFKEQ. The CDR3 loop spans 18 amino acids. V shed 6 bases and J 5 bases; nucleotides not matched to a gene: 15. This specimen belongs to a study of tumor-infiltrating lymphocytes in primary liver carcinoma. Looking at the study overall: The number of productive TCRbeta reads per sample ranged from roughly 3.65 to 7.5 million and was similar across tissue types. Broader study findings: Lesser overlap characterized tumor-adjacent and tumor-blood pairs relative to tumor region pairs.

From roughly 21-30 mg of unsorted bulk tissue, DNA and RNA were co-extracted together. The patients presented with primary liver carcinoma, which was managed through surgical resection. Every tumor sample held more than 75% viable tumor cells. TCR beta cDNA was reverse-transcribed from 450 to 500 ng of total RNA. The reaction used a constant-region primer and ProtoScript II reverse transcriptase. Employing slightly modified ARM-PCR, three nested multiplex PCR rounds were run, and these gave rise to the TCR beta libraries. A C-beta reverse primer and TRBV1-TRBV30 forward primers served in each of the first two PCR rounds, at approximately 10 cycles apiece. TCRdb reprocessed the multiplex PCR reads via MiXCR and lists one record per CDR3 protein. The sample records 20,000 to 25,000 distinct CDR3 sequences, roughly three quarters being singletons.

The sequence derives from a man in his forties with primary liver carcinoma and hepatitis B virus infection. Sequences were obtained from liver tumor tissue from sampling region 1. Described subset: tumor region T1, superior pole. The gene calls are TRBV4-2 and TRBJ2-7; 14 bases agree with TRBD2. CDR3 sequence reads: CASSVKPGLAGGPHEQYF. The CDR3 DNA reads as TGTGCCAGCAGTGTAAAGCCAGGACTAGCGGGAGGACCACACGAGCAGTACTTC.